This T cell receptor (beta chain) was retrieved from a study of T cell changes during pregnancy in multiple sclerosis. Germline CDR1 reads SGHRS; CDR2 reads YFSETQ. The CDR3 is 15 residues long. Losses at the gene ends were 2 bases for V and 2 bases for J; bases not matched to a gene: 7. The assay was immunoSEQ multiplex PCR, and TCRdb's table has in-frame clones only and misses some. The table includes approximately 93,000 clones, 91% detected once. The chain carries TRBV5-1 and TRBJ2-7; 7 nucleotides agree with TRBD1. This specimen was peripheral blood, taken before pregnancy. The TCR was taken from a female donor with multiple sclerosis, enrolled in a pregnancy study. This CDR3 reads CASSLNPQGPYEQYF. The CDR3 DNA is TGCGCCAGCAGCTTAAACCCACAGGGGCCCTACGAGCAGTACTTC.